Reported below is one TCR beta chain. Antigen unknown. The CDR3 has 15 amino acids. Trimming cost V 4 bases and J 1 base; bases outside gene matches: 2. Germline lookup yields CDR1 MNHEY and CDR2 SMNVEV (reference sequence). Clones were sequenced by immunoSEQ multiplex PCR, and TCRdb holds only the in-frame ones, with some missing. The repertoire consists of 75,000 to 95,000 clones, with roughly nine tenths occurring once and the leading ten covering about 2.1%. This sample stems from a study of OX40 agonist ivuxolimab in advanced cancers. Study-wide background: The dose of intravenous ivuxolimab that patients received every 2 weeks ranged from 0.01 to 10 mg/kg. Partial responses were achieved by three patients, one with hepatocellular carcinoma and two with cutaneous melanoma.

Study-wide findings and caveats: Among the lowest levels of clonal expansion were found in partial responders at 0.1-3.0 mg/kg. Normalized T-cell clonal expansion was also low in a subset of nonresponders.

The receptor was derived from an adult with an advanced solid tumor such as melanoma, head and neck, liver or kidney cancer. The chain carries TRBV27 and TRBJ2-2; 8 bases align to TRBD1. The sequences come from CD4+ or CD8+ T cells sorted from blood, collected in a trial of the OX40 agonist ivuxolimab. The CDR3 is CASSSGTGNTGELFF. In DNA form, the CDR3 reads TGTGCCAGCAGTTCCGGGACAGGGAACACCGGGGAGCTGTTTTTT.